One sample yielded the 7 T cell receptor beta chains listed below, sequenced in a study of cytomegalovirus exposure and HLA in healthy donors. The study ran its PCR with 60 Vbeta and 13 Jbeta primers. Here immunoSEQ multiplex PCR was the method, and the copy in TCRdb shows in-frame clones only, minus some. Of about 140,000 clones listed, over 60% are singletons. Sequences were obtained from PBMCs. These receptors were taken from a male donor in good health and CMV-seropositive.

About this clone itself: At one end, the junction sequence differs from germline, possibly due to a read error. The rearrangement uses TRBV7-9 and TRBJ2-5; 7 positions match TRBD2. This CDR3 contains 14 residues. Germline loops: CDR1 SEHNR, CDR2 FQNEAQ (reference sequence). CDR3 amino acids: CSSTPGAGQETQYF. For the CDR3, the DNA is TGTTCCAGCACCCCTGGAGCGGGACAAGAGACCCAGTACTTC.

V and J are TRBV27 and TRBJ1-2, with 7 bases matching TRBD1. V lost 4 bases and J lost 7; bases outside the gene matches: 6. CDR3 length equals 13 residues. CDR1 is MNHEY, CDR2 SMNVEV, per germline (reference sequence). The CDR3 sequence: CASSWVQGSGYTF. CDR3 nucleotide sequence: TGTGCCAGCAGTTGGGTACAGGGGTCTGGCTACACCTTC.

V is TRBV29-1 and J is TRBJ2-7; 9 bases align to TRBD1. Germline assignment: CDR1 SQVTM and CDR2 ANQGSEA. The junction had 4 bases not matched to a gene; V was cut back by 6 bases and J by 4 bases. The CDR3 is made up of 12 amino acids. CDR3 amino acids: CSVDRGGYEQYF. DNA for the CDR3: TGCAGCGTGGACAGGGGAGGTTACGAGCAGTACTTC.

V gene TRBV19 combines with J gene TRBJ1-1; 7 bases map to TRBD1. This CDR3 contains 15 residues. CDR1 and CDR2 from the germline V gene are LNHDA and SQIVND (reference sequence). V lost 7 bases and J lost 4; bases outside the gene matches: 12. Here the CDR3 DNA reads TGTGCCAGTAAAGACCCGACAGGGTTGGGCACTGAAGCTTTCTTT. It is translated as CASKDPTGLGTEAFF.

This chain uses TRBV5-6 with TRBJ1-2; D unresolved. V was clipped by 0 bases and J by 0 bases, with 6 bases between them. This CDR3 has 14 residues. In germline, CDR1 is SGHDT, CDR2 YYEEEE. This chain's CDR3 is CASSLVASNYGYTF. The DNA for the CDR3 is TGTGCCAGCAGCTTGGTAGCATCTAACTATGGCTACACCTTC.

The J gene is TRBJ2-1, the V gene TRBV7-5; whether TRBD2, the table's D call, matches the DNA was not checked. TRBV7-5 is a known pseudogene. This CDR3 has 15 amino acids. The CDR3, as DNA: TGTGCCAGAAGCTTATCTAGCGGAAGGACGAATGAGCAGTTCTTC. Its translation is CARSLSSGRTNEQFF.

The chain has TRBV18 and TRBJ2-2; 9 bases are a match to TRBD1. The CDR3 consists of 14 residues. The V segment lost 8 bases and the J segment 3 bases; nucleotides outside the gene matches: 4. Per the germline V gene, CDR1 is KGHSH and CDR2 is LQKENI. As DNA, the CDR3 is TGTGCCAGCCTGGGACAGGGAGACACCGGGGAGCTGTTTTTT. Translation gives CASLGQGDTGELFF. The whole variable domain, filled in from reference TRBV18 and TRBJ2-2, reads NAGVMQNPRHLVRRRGQEARLRCSPMKGHSHVYWYRQLPEEGLKFMVYLQKENIIDESGMPKERFSAEFPKEGPSILRIQQVVRGDSAAYFCASLGQGDTGELFFGEGSRLTVL.